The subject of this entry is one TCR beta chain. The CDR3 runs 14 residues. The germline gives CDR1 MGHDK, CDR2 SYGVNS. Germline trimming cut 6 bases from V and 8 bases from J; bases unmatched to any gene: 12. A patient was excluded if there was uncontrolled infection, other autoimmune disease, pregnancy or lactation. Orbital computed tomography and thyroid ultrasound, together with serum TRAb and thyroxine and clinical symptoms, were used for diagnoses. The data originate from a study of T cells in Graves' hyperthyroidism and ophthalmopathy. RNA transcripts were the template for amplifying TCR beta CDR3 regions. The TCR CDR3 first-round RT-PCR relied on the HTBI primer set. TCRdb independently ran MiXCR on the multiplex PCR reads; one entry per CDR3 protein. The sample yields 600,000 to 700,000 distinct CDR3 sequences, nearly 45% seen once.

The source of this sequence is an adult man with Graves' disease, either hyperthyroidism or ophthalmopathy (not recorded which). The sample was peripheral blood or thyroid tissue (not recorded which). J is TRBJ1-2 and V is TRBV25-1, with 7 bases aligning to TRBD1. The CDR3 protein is CASSLGGVGSGYTF. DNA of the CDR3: TGTGCCAGCAGCCTAGGGGGCGTGGGGTCGGGCTACACCTTC.